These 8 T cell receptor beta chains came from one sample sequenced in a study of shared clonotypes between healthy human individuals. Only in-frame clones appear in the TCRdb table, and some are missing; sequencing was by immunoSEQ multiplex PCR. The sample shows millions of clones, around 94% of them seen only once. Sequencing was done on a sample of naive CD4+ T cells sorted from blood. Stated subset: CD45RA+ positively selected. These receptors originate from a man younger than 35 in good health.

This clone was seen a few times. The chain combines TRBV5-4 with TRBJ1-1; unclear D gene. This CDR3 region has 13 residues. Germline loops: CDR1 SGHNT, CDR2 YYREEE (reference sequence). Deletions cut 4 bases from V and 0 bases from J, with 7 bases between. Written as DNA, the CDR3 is TGTGCCAGCAGCGCAGCGATGAACACTGAAGCTTTCTTT. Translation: CASSAAMNTEAFF.

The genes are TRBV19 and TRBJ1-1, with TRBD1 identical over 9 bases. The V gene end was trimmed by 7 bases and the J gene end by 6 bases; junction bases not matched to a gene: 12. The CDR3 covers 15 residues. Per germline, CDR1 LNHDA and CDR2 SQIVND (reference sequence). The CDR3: CASILGQGLRAEAFF. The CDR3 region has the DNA TGTGCCAGTATTTTGGGACAGGGCCTGAGGGCTGAAGCTTTCTTT.

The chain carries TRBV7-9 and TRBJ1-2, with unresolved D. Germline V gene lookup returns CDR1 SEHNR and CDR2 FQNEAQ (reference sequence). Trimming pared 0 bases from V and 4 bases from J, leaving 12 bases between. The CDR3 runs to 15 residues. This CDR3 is CASSLALTAIYGYTF. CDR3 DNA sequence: TGTGCCAGCAGCTTAGCGCTAACAGCGATCTATGGCTACACCTTC.

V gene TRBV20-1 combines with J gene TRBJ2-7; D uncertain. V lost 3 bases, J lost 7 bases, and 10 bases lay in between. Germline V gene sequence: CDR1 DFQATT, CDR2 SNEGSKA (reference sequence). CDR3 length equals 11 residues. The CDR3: CSASFLGEQYF. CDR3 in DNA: TGCAGTGCTAGTTTTCTTGGGGAGCAGTACTTC.

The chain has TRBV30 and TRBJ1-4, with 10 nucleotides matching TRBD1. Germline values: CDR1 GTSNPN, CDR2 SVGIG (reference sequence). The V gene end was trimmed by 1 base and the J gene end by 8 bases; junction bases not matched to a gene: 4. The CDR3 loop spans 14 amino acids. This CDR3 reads CAWSEGQGPEKLFF. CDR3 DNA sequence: TGTGCCTGGAGTGAGGGACAGGGGCCCGAAAAACTGTTTTTT. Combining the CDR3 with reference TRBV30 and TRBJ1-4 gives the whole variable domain SQTIHQWPATLVQPVGSPLSLECTVEGTSNPNLYWYRQAAGRGLQLLFYSVGIGQISSEVPQNLSASRPQDRQFILSSKKLLLSDSGFYLCAWSEGQGPEKLFFGSGTQLSVL.

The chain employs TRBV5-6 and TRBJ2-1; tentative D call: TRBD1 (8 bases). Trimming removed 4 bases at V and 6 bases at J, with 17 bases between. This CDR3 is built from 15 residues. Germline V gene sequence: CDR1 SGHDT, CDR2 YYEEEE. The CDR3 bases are TGTGCCAGCAGCCCCCAATACAGGGGGGGCAATGAGCAGTTCTTC. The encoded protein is CASSPQYRGGNEQFF.

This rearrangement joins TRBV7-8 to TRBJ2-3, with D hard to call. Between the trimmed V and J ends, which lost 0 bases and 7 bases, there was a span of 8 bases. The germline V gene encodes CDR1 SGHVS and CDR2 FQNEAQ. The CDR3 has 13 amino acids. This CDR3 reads CASSLAYGNTQYF. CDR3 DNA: TGTGCCAGCAGCTTAGCGTATGGAAATACGCAGTATTTT.

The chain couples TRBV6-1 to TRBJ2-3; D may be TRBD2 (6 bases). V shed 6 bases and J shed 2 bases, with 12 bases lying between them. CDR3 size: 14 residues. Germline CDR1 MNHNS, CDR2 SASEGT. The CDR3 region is CASRGWGVTDTQYF. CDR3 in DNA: TGTGCCAGCAGAGGTTGGGGGGTCACAGATACGCAGTATTTT.